One sample yielded the 15 T cell receptor beta chains listed below, sequenced in a study of OX40 agonist ivuxolimab in advanced cancers. Libraries were prepared by immunoSEQ multiplex PCR; TCRdb keeps only in-frame clonotypes and omits some of them. The top ten clones hold about 5.5% of a sample with approximately 67,000 clones, around nine tenths of them seen once. The specimen comprised CD4+ or CD8+ T cells sorted from blood, sampled in a trial of the OX40 agonist ivuxolimab. These receptors were collected from an adult with an advanced solid tumor such as melanoma, head and neck, liver or kidney cancer.

This sequence joins TRBV7-3 and TRBJ2-3; 10 nucleotides line up with TRBD2. The V segment lost 3 bases and the J segment 7 bases; nucleotides outside the gene matches: 4. The germline CDR1 and CDR2 sequences are SGHTA and FQGTGA. The CDR3 extends over 14 amino acids. CDR3 protein: CASSFLAGGHTQYF. CDR3 nucleotide sequence: TGTGCCAGCAGCTTTTTAGCGGGGGGCCATACGCAGTATTTT.

CDR3 in amino acids: CASSSRTGYTEAFF. CDR3 nucleotides: TGTGCCAGTAGCTCCAGGACAGGGTACACTGAAGCTTTCTTT. The chain has TRBV19 and TRBJ1-1, with 8 bases fitting TRBD1. Looked up from germline, CDR1 is LNHDA and CDR2 is SQIVND (reference sequence). CDR3 size: 14 residues. V lost 6 bases to trimming and J lost 3 bases; unmatched junction nucleotides: 6.

V gene TRBV5-6 combines with J gene TRBJ2-1; 8 nucleotides agree with TRBD2. J lost 1 base, V lost 1 base, and 4 bases had no gene match. The germline V gene has CDR1 SGHDT and CDR2 YYEEEE. The CDR3 consists of 16 residues. CDR3 DNA sequence: TGTGCCAGCAGCTTGAAAGCGGGGGAGTCCTACAATGAGCAGTTCTTC. Residues: CASSLKAGESYNEQFF. Combining the CDR3 with reference TRBV5-6 and TRBJ2-1 gives the whole variable domain DAGVTQSPTHLIKTRGQQVTLRCSPKSGHDTVSWYQQALGQGPQFIFQYYEEEERQRGNFPDRFSGHQFPNYSSELNVNALLLGDSALYLCASSLKAGESYNEQFFGPGTRLTVL.

The chain is built from TRBV2 and TRBJ2-3, with a tentative D call TRBD2 (6 bases). Germline V CDR1 and CDR2: SNHLY, FYNNEI. V lost 8 bases to trimming and J lost 1 base, with 13 bases between them. The CDR3 is 14 residues long. Here the CDR3 DNA reads TGTGCCAGCTCGCGGGATTGGGGCACAGATACGCAGTATTTT. Its translation is CASSRDWGTDTQYF.

The V call is TRBV9, the J call TRBJ2-3; 8 positions match TRBD2. There are 15 residues in the CDR3. The ends lost 4 bases at V and 0 bases at J; junction bases unmatched: 4. Germline CDR1 and CDR2: SGDLS and YYNGEE. The CDR3 loop is CASSFSGASTDTQYF. CDR3 DNA sequence: TGTGCCAGCAGCTTTAGCGGGGCTAGCACAGATACGCAGTATTTT.

The V gene is TRBV13, the J gene TRBJ2-7; weak D call: TRBD1 (5 bases). Germline V lookup: CDR1 PRHDT, CDR2 FYEKMQ (reference sequence). Deletions cut 5 bases from V and 3 bases from J, with 8 bases between. The CDR3 totals 12 residues. CDR3 region: CASSPDSYEQYF. The CDR3 DNA reads TGTGCCAGCAGCCCAGACAGCTACGAGCAGTACTTC.

This clone appeared once. This chain links TRBV19 with TRBJ2-6, with 10 bases that match TRBD2. The V segment lost 3 bases and the J segment 6 bases; nucleotides outside the gene matches: 5. The CDR3 contains 16 residues. Germline values: CDR1 LNHDA, CDR2 SQIVND (reference sequence). As DNA, the CDR3 is TGTGCCAGTAGTATGGGAGCGGGAGGGTTGGCCAACGTCCTGACTTTC. Amino acid sequence: CASSMGAGGLANVLTF.

V is TRBV4-1 and J is TRBJ2-1; a possible D gene is TRBD1 (5 bases). Germline V gene data show CDR1 as MGHRA and CDR2 as YSYEKL. The V and J ends lost 1 base and 7 bases respectively, with 8 bases between them. This CDR3 is built from 13 residues. This chain's CDR3 is CASSQAPGNEQFF. CDR3 coding DNA: TGCGCCAGCAGCCAAGCCCCAGGGAATGAGCAGTTCTTC.

The chain joins TRBV5-1 to TRBJ2-7; no clear D gene. Germline V gene lookup returns CDR1 SGHRS and CDR2 YFSETQ. The V end was cut by 4 bases, the J end by 5 bases, with 22 bases between. This CDR3 spans 16 amino acids. The CDR3 nucleotides are TGCGCCAGCAGCCCTGATGGGCCCTCCCAGGCCCACGAGCAGTACTTC. It encodes CASSPDGPSQAHEQYF.

The genes are TRBV29-1 and TRBJ2-1; TRBD2 aligns across 14 bases. This CDR3 is 15 amino acids long. Germline CDR1 SQVTM, CDR2 ANQGSEA. The ends lost 5 bases at V and 8 bases at J; junction bases unmatched: 8. CDR3 nucleotide sequence: TGCAGCGTTCTTCGGACTAGCGGGGGGTCGGATGAGCAGTTCTTC. This codes for CSVLRTSGGSDEQFF.

The table lists this clone with a count of one. CDR3 region: CASSSSSADENPYEQYF. The CDR3 bases are TGTGCCAGCAGTTCGAGTAGCGCCGATGAAAACCCCTACGAGCAGTACTTC. J is TRBJ2-7 and V is TRBV28; a possible D gene is TRBD2 (5 bases). Germline loops: CDR1 MDHEN, CDR2 SYDVKM. V was trimmed by 4 bases and J by 2 bases, leaving 21 bases between them. This CDR3 has 17 amino acids.

This chain links TRBV4-1 with TRBJ1-5; tentative D call: TRBD1 (6 bases). The CDR3 length is 15 residues. The ends were cut back, 0 bases at V and 6 bases at J, with 12 bases in the middle. Per the germline V gene, CDR1 is MGHRA and CDR2 is YSYEKL. The CDR3 reads CASSQDSGAGQPQHF. The CDR3 region has the DNA TGCGCCAGCAGCCAAGATTCAGGGGCAGGTCAGCCCCAGCATTTT.

The chain uses TRBV7-2 and TRBJ2-5, with TRBD2 matching over 13 bases. The germline gives CDR1 SGHTA, CDR2 FQGNSA. Trimming removed 2 bases from V and 5 bases from J; junction bases left unmatched: 8. The CDR3 runs to 17 residues. The CDR3 loop reads CASSLTSGRANEETQYF. The CDR3 nucleotides are TGTGCCAGCAGCTTAACTAGCGGGAGGGCGAATGAGGAGACCCAGTACTTC.

The rearrangement uses TRBV27 and TRBJ2-3, with D tentatively TRBD2 (5 bases). The germline gives CDR1 MNHEY, CDR2 SMNVEV (reference sequence). Between the trimmed V and J ends, which lost 6 bases and 1 base, there was a span of 17 bases. CDR3 size: 16 residues. The CDR3 spells CASSHLGLQGTDTQYF. In DNA, the CDR3 is TGTGCCAGCAGCCACCTCGGACTTCAAGGCACAGATACGCAGTATTTT.

This chain uses TRBV4-1 with TRBJ2-7; D might be TRBD2 (5 bases). The CDR3 contains 12 residues. V lost 1 base, J lost 5 bases, and 6 bases lay in between. Per germline, CDR1 MGHRA and CDR2 YSYEKL. The CDR3 protein is CASSQGGDEQYF. The CDR3 DNA is TGCGCCAGCAGCCAAGGGGGAGACGAGCAGTACTTC.